A single sample is the source of the 20 T cell receptor beta chains below, sequenced in a study of blood T cell repertoires in COVID-19. Profiled with immunoSEQ multiplex PCR; TCRdb holds only in-frame clones, not every one. The repertoire includes around 260,000 clones, roughly 90% of them detected once, and roughly 1.1% sits in the top ten. The sample was PBMCs or T cells enriched from blood (not recorded which). The origin of the receptors is a woman aged 25-40 years who had recovered from COVID-19.

The rearrangement links TRBV27 to TRBJ1-5; TRBD1 aligns across 10 bases. V was pared by 6 bases and J by 2 bases, with 1 base of the junction left unmatched. The CDR3 totals 14 residues. Germline loops: CDR1 MNHEY, CDR2 SMNVEV (reference sequence). The CDR3 nucleotides read TGTGCCAGCAGGGGGACAGGGGGCAATCAGCCCCAGCATTTT. Translation: CASRGTGGNQPQHF.

In DNA, the CDR3 is TGTGCCAGCAGTCCTCAAGGGACAGATCAGCCCCAGCATTTT. Amino acid sequence: CASSPQGTDQPQHF. The chain recombines TRBV2 with TRBJ1-5; TRBD1 agrees at 7 bases. Germline V lookup: CDR1 SNHLY, CDR2 FYNNEI. The J segment lost 5 bases and the V segment lost 5 bases, leaving 6 bases of the junction unmatched. This CDR3 is 14 amino acids long. The entire variable domain, with the rest obtained from reference TRBV2 and TRBJ1-5, is as follows: EPEVTQTPSHQVTQMGQEVILRCVPISNHLYFYWYRQILGQKVEFLVSFYNNEISEKSEIFDDQFSVERPDGSNFTLKIRSTKLEDSAMYFCASSPQGTDQPQHFGDGTRLSIL.

The chain combines TRBV20-1 with TRBJ1-2; 9 bases are shared with TRBD1. Germline values: CDR1 DFQATT, CDR2 SNEGSKA (reference sequence). V dropped 3 bases and J dropped 8; count of bases not matched to a gene: 10. This CDR3 contains 14 residues. The CDR3 DNA reads as TGCAGTGCTAGTCATCCGGGACAGGGACGCGGCTACACCTTC. The encoded protein is CSASHPGQGRGYTF.

CDR3 protein: CASSKSVPSYNEQFF. In DNA form, the CDR3 reads TGTGCCAGCAGTAAATCCGTTCCCTCTTACAATGAGCAGTTCTTC. The rearrangement joins TRBV6-2 or TRBV6-3 to TRBJ2-1; no reliable D call. Germline lookup yields CDR1 MNHEY and CDR2 SVGEGT. The germline V and J ends were trimmed by 5 bases and 4 bases, with 15 bases remaining between them. The CDR3 covers 15 residues.

V gene TRBV3-1 (or the pseudogene TRBV3-2) combines with J gene TRBJ1-4; 7 bases align to TRBD1. Germline-derived CDR1 and CDR2 are LGHDT and YNNKEL (reference sequence). This CDR3 is built from 14 residues. With 4 bases clipped from V and 1 base from J, the junction kept 0 bases outside the gene matches. The CDR3 loop is CASSRQGTNEKLFF. The CDR3 DNA is TGTGCCAGCAGCCGACAGGGAACTAATGAAAAACTGTTTTTT.

The table lists this clone with a count of one. The rearrangement uses TRBV7-3 and TRBJ2-7, with D maybe TRBD2 (6 bases). The V end lost 5 bases, the J end lost 0 bases, and 14 bases lay between the germline ends. Germline loops: CDR1 SGHTA, CDR2 FQGTGA. This CDR3 region has 15 residues. The CDR3 reads CASSPTGGSSYEQYF. CDR3 sequence (DNA): TGTGCCAGCAGCCCTACTGGGGGGAGCTCCTACGAGCAGTACTTC.

The chain couples TRBV7-8 to TRBJ1-5; a weak D match, TRBD1 (5 bases). Germline CDR1 SGHVS, CDR2 FQNEAQ. V lost 3 bases and J lost 4, with 7 bases in between. The CDR3 is 13 amino acids. The CDR3 nucleotides are TGTGCCAGCAGCTTCCCAGGGAATCAGCCCCAGCATTTT. Translation gives CASSFPGNQPQHF.

This chain connects TRBV2 to TRBJ1-5, with D unresolved. V lost 4 bases, J lost 4 bases, and 8 bases lay in between. This CDR3 is built from 13 residues. Germline loops: CDR1 SNHLY, CDR2 FYNNEI. The DNA of the CDR3 is TGTGCCAGCAGTGTGTGGAGGAATCAGCCCCAGCATTTT. Amino acid sequence: CASSVWRNQPQHF.

The gene calls are TRBV4-2 and TRBJ2-1; 10 nucleotides line up with TRBD1. The germline V gene has CDR1 LGHNA and CDR2 YNFKEQ. This CDR3 has 18 amino acids. V shed 0 bases, J shed 4 bases, and the junction held 9 bases outside the gene matches. The CDR3 spells CASSQDFVGTGEYNEQFF. The CDR3 DNA follows: TGTGCCAGCAGCCAAGATTTTGTCGGGACAGGGGAATACAATGAGCAGTTCTTC.

This chain uses TRBV25-1 with TRBJ2-3; maybe TRBD1 (5 bases). The CDR3 runs to 13 residues. Trimming pared 3 bases from V and 8 bases from J, leaving 12 bases between. Germline V gene lookup returns CDR1 MGHDK and CDR2 SYGVNS. The CDR3 DNA reads TGTGCCAGCAGTGACCAGGGCATTCCTACGCAGTATTTT. It yields the protein CASSDQGIPTQYF.

The rearrangement joins TRBV13 to TRBJ2-2; 13 bases are a match to TRBD2. The V gene end was trimmed by 4 bases and the J gene end by 6 bases; junction bases not matched to a gene: 20. Germline CDR1 and CDR2: PRHDT and FYEKMQ (reference sequence). The CDR3 length is 21 residues. Here the CDR3 DNA reads TGTGCCAGCAGCTGGACGGCCGGGACAGGGATACTAGCGGGAGGGTCCGGGGAGCTGTTTTTT. Its protein is CASSWTAGTGILAGGSGELFF.

Here the CDR3 reads CASSQVKNTEAFF. The CDR3 coding sequence is TGCGCCAGCAGCCAAGTTAAGAACACTGAAGCTTTCTTT. The gene calls are TRBV4-3 and TRBJ1-1; D is ambiguous. Germline CDR1 is LGHNA and CDR2 is YSLEER. The CDR3 length is 13 residues. V was clipped by 1 base and J by 1 base, with 4 bases between them.

This clone has a single count. Other DNA variants within this sample encode the same CDR3. V gene TRBV28 combines with J gene TRBJ2-2; 9 bases fit TRBD1. CDR3 size: 14 residues. V lost 5 bases to trimming and J lost 5 bases; unmatched junction nucleotides: 3. The V gene's germline CDR1 is MDHEN and CDR2 SYDVKM. DNA for the CDR3: TGTGCCAGCAGTCCGGGACAGGGAACCGGGGAGCTGTTTTTT. It codes for CASSPGQGTGELFF.

This clone was recorded a few times. The chain links TRBV24-1 to TRBJ2-4; D is undetermined. Deletions cut 5 bases from V and 2 bases from J, with 9 bases between. The CDR3 loop spans 14 amino acids. CDR1 is KGHDR, CDR2 SFDVKD, per germline. CDR3 nucleotides: TGTGCCACCAGTGGCACAGATACCAAAAACATTCAGTACTTC. This encodes CATSGTDTKNIQYF.

This chain connects TRBV18 to TRBJ2-2; D possibly corresponds to TRBD2 (6 bases). Between the trimmed V and J ends, which lost 3 bases and 4 bases, there was a span of 12 bases. The CDR3 totals 15 residues. Germline assignment: CDR1 KGHSH and CDR2 LQKENI. The CDR3 reads CASSPAGNPTGELFF. Here the CDR3 DNA reads TGTGCCAGCTCACCCGCGGGGAATCCCACCGGGGAGCTGTTTTTT.

The V gene is TRBV28, the J gene TRBJ2-5; 8 nucleotides agree with TRBD1. Germline V gene sequence: CDR1 MDHEN, CDR2 SYDVKM. The CDR3 covers 15 residues. With 5 bases clipped from V and 1 base from J, the junction kept 6 bases outside the gene matches. This CDR3 is CASSNGQGFQETQYF. In nucleotides, the CDR3 is TGTGCCAGCAGTAACGGACAGGGCTTCCAAGAGACCCAGTACTTC.

The J gene is TRBJ1-5, the V gene TRBV2; D unresolved. The CDR3 sequence is 14 residues long. The V and J ends lost 6 bases and 3 bases respectively, with 12 bases between them. The germline V gene has CDR1 SNHLY and CDR2 FYNNEI. The CDR3 bases are TGTGCCAGCAGCCTCCGGGAAATCAATCAGCCCCAGCATTTT. This gives the protein CASSLREINQPQHF. Complete variable domain (other parts from reference TRBV2 and TRBJ1-5): EPEVTQTPSHQVTQMGQEVILRCVPISNHLYFYWYRQILGQKVEFLVSFYNNEISEKSEIFDDQFSVERPDGSNFTLKIRSTKLEDSAMYFCASSLREINQPQHFGDGTRLSIL.

The rearrangement links TRBV7-6 to TRBJ2-7; D might be TRBD1 (8 bases). The V end was cut by 5 bases, the J end by 2 bases, with 16 bases between. Germline V gives CDR1 SGHVS, CDR2 FNYEAQ. This CDR3 contains 15 residues. The CDR3 spells CASSPQGGDTYEQYF. The CDR3 DNA is TGTGCCAGCAGCCCACAGGGGGGGGATACCTACGAGCAGTACTTC.

This clone was detected once. The genes are TRBV4-2 and TRBJ2-1; D unresolved. This CDR3 contains 16 residues. Germline V gene lookup returns CDR1 LGHNA and CDR2 YNFKEQ. Trimming pared 0 bases from V and 5 bases from J, leaving 14 bases between. CDR3 in DNA: TGTGCCAGCAGCCAAGAGGTGGCATCGTCCCACAATGAGCAGTTCTTC. Protein: CASSQEVASSHNEQFF.

This rearrangement joins TRBV10-3 to TRBJ1-2; TRBD1 aligns across 8 bases. V gave up 11 bases and J gave up 4 bases; unmatched junction bases: 6. Looked up from germline, CDR1 is ENHRY and CDR2 is SYGVKD. CDR3 length: 12 residues. The CDR3 region is CAVDRGSYGYTF. The CDR3 DNA is TGTGCCGTTGACAGGGGTAGCTATGGCTACACCTTC.